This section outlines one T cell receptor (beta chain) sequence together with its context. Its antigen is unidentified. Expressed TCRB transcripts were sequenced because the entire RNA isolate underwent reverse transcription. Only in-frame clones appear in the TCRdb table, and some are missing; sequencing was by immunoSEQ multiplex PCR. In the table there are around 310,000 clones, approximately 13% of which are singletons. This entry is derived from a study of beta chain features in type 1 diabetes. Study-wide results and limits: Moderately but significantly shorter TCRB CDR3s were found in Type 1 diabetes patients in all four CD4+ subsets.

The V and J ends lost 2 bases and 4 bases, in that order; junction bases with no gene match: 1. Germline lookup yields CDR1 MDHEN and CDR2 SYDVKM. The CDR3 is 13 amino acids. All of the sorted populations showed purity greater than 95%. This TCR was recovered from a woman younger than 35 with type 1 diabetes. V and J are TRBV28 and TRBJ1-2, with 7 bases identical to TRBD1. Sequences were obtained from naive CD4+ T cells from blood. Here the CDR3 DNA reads TGTGCCAGCAGTTTAAGGGGGCCCTATGGCTACACCTTC. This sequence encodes CASSLRGPYGYTF.